These T cell receptor beta chains were read from a single sample in a study of blood T cell repertoires in COVID-19. Data came from immunoSEQ multiplex PCR; TCRdb stores just in-frame clones and leaves some out. This sample has 200,000 or so clones; 80% to 90% occur once, and the top ten carry approximately 2.5%. Source material: PBMCs or T cells enriched from blood (not recorded which). These receptors originate from a woman aged 40 to 50 with acute COVID-19. CDR3s include the opening cysteine and the closing phenylalanine or tryptophan. Size tells how often a clone was seen (once, few, many) or the class of an expanded clone, and some rows leave it out.

clone size: -
J gene: TRBJ2-7
CDR3 length: 16
V gene: TRBV7-6
CDR3 protein: CASSPGTSGGEDEQYF

clone size: -
J gene: TRBJ1-2
CDR3 length: 14
V gene: TRBV3-1/TRBV3-2
CDR3 protein: CASSQAEETYGYTF

clone size: -
J gene: TRBJ1-6
CDR3 length: 16
V gene: TRBV28
CDR3 protein: CASSLTGGSYNSPLHF

clone size: -
J gene: TRBJ1-6
CDR3 length: 15
V gene: TRBV28
CDR3 protein: CASRPRQGYNSPLHF

clone size: -
J gene: TRBJ1-1
CDR3 length: 16
V gene: TRBV5-1
CDR3 protein: CASSLDGRGRDTEAFF

clone size: once
J gene: TRBJ2-5
CDR3 length: 15
V gene: TRBV6-1
CDR3 protein: CASIESGGSIETQYF

clone size: -
J gene: TRBJ1-1
CDR3 length: 16
V gene: TRBV30
CDR3 protein: CAWSTRDRGLNTEAFF

clone size: -
J gene: TRBJ2-5
CDR3 length: 13
V gene: TRBV6-5
CDR3 protein: CASSYWGLETQYF

clone size: once
J gene: TRBJ1-2
CDR3 length: 14
V gene: TRBV29-1
CDR3 protein: CSASGQAIKRGYTF

clone size: once
J gene: TRBJ2-2
CDR3 length: 15
V gene: TRBV6-5
CDR3 protein: CASSFQGAGTGELFF

clone size: few
J gene: TRBJ1-2
CDR3 length: 14
V gene: TRBV6-5
CDR3 protein: CASSSGGRNYGYTF

clone size: -
J gene: TRBJ2-1
CDR3 length: 18
V gene: TRBV14
CDR3 protein: CASSQLRTSGGQLNEQFF

clone size: -
J gene: TRBJ1-2
CDR3 length: 14
V gene: TRBV5-1
CDR3 protein: CASSGGQGFYGYTF

clone size: -
J gene: TRBJ1-5
CDR3 length: 13
V gene: TRBV7-2
CDR3 protein: CASSTKTDQPQHF

clone size: -
J gene: TRBJ1-1
CDR3 length: 15
V gene: TRBV18
CDR3 protein: CASSHPAGLNTEAFF

clone size: few
J gene: TRBJ2-7
CDR3 length: 14
V gene: TRBV5-6
CDR3 protein: CASSTGQGRHEQYF

clone size: once
J gene: TRBJ1-3
CDR3 length: 14
V gene: TRBV3-1/TRBV3-2
CDR3 protein: CASSNGQGANTIYF

clone size: -
J gene: TRBJ1-2
CDR3 length: 13
V gene: TRBV27
CDR3 protein: CASRGDRWFGYTF

clone size: -
J gene: TRBJ2-5
CDR3 length: 14
V gene: TRBV3-1/TRBV3-2
CDR3 protein: CASSQGRGRETQYF

clone size: -
J gene: TRBJ2-3
CDR3 length: 18
V gene: TRBV5-1
CDR3 protein: CASSLVGSGGISTDTQYF

clone size: -
J gene: TRBJ2-5
CDR3 length: 16
V gene: TRBV7-9
CDR3 protein: CASSSSSLAVQETQYF

clone size: -
J gene: TRBJ1-3
CDR3 length: 14
V gene: TRBV18
CDR3 protein: CASSTRTARNTIYF

clone size: once
J gene: TRBJ1-4
CDR3 length: 13
V gene: TRBV12-3/TRBV12-4
CDR3 protein: CASRGAGREKLFF

clone size: -
J gene: TRBJ2-1
CDR3 length: 12
V gene: TRBV12-3/TRBV12-4
CDR3 protein: CASSLDGDEQFF

clone size: -
J gene: TRBJ2-3
CDR3 length: 14
V gene: TRBV7-3
CDR3 protein: CASSSDGGKATQYF

clone size: -
J gene: TRBJ2-1
CDR3 length: 15
V gene: TRBV7-3
CDR3 protein: CASSPIGQPYNEQFF

clone size: once
J gene: TRBJ2-3
CDR3 length: 19
V gene: TRBV7-8
CDR3 protein: CASSLDYFSGLAGGDTQYF

clone size: -
J gene: TRBJ2-7
CDR3 length: 11
V gene: TRBV20-1
CDR3 protein: CSARTGGEQYF

clone size: -
J gene: TRBJ2-5
CDR3 length: 15
V gene: TRBV6-5
CDR3 protein: CASRRGTGGRETQYF

clone size: -
J gene: TRBJ2-7
CDR3 length: 14
V gene: TRBV5-1
CDR3 protein: CASSLLVDSYEQYF

clone size: -
J gene: TRBJ2-7
CDR3 length: 14
V gene: TRBV5-4
CDR3 protein: CASSITGTAYEQYF

clone size: -
J gene: TRBJ2-1
CDR3 length: 17
V gene: TRBV4-1
CDR3 protein: CASSQSDRVSSYNEQFF

clone size: -
J gene: TRBJ2-2
CDR3 length: 21
V gene: TRBV28
CDR3 protein: CASSSTTPGLAGGLGTGELFF

clone size: few
J gene: TRBJ1-5
CDR3 length: 13
V gene: TRBV4-2
CDR3 protein: CASSQNLRQPQHF

clone size: -
J gene: TRBJ1-4
CDR3 length: 15
V gene: TRBV7-6
CDR3 protein: CASSLGTGRGEKLFF

clone size: once
J gene: TRBJ2-2
CDR3 length: 16
V gene: TRBV6-5
CDR3 protein: CASSYTSGGSGGELFF

clone size: -
J gene: TRBJ2-5
CDR3 length: 14
V gene: TRBV9
CDR3 protein: CASNPTGRTETQYF

clone size: once
J gene: TRBJ1-2
CDR3 length: 12
V gene: TRBV29-1
CDR3 protein: CSVGGTGGGYTF

clone size: -
J gene: TRBJ1-4
CDR3 length: 14
V gene: TRBV28
CDR3 protein: CASTSTGIGEKLFF

clone size: -
J gene: TRBJ2-7
CDR3 length: 16
V gene: TRBV4-3
CDR3 protein: CASSQELAGSSYEQYF

clone size: -
J gene: TRBJ2-5
CDR3 length: 16
V gene: TRBV5-7
CDR3 protein: CASSYRAGGLVETQYF

clone size: -
J gene: TRBJ1-4
CDR3 length: 15
V gene: TRBV4-1
CDR3 protein: CASSQYTGSNEKLFF

clone size: few
J gene: TRBJ1-4
CDR3 length: 21
V gene: TRBV2
CDR3 protein: CASNKPTGGDSPILRGEKLFF

clone size: -
J gene: TRBJ1-2
CDR3 length: 15
V gene: TRBV4-1
CDR3 protein: CASSQGTADRYGYTF

clone size: -
J gene: TRBJ1-4
CDR3 length: 14
V gene: TRBV5-1
CDR3 protein: CASMRGPTNEKLFF

clone size: -
J gene: TRBJ1-1
CDR3 length: 13
V gene: TRBV30
CDR3 protein: CAWSTVTNTEAFF

clone size: few
J gene: TRBJ2-7
CDR3 length: 14
V gene: TRBV11-2
CDR3 protein: CASSSRTPPYEQYF

clone size: -
J gene: TRBJ1-2
CDR3 length: 14
V gene: TRBV5-1
CDR3 protein: CASSPRTGTYGYTF

clone size: few
J gene: TRBJ1-6
CDR3 length: 11
V gene: TRBV20-1
CDR3 protein: CSAGPHSPLHF